The T cell receptor (beta chain) under discussion was sequenced for a study of Graves' ophthalmopathy and Graves' hyperthyroidism. Regarding the study as a whole: Most thyroid-expanded clonotypes exceeding 0.001 frequency were also found in blood. Discriminating ophthalmopathy from stable hyperthyroidism, a 13-signature model attained a sensitivity of under 90% and a specificity of about 81%.

Only a few counts were recorded for this clonotype. Its matching antigen is unknown. Beta-chain TCR CDR3 regions were amplified from RNA transcripts. HTBI primers were employed in first-round RT-PCR, then a second-round multiplex PCR followed. TCRdb independently ran MiXCR on the multiplex PCR reads; one entry per CDR3 protein. The table shows roughly 610,000 distinct CDR3 sequences, with 22% occurring only once. Included hyperthyroidism patients were aged 18 to 65 and newly diagnosed (under 2 months' duration). Other autoimmune diseases, uncontrolled infections, pregnancy or lactation led to the exclusion of patients. The ends lost 7 bases at V and 2 bases at J; junction bases unmatched: 4. CDR3 length: 13 amino acids. Germline CDR1 MNHNS, CDR2 SASEGT.

The chain employs TRBV6-1 and TRBJ2-7; TRBD1 matches at 8 bases. The sequencing sample was made of peripheral blood. The receptor comes from a young woman with stable Graves' hyperthyroidism. Some clones in this sample may be carry-over from other donors' samples. As DNA, the CDR3 is TGTGCCAGCACCTACAGGGGGGCCTACGAGCAGTACTTC. Encoded protein: CASTYRGAYEQYF.